This T cell receptor (beta chain) is from a study of T cells after yellow fever vaccination. This CDR3 spans 14 amino acids. In germline, CDR1 is MNHEY, CDR2 SVGAGI. Broader study findings: Across the CD4 and CD8 compartments, a small share of clonotypes was present in both. A weaker secondary response peaked on day 5, the primary on day 15.

TCRdb independently ran MiXCR on the 5' RACE reads; one entry per CDR3 protein. The sample lists 250,000 or so distinct CDR3 sequences; less than 8.5% were seen once. In its sample, this clonotype was seen many times. Its antigen remains unknown. Compared with germline, one end of the junction differs, possibly owing to a read error. This specimen consisted of CD4+ T cells sorted from PBMCs, obtained 15 days after the yellow fever booster vaccination. The clonotype was recovered from a man aged 25-45 years who received the YFV17D yellow fever vaccine. This chain uses TRBV6-5 with TRBJ2-4; D remains unclear. The chain's CDR3 is CASSYSKRGSGLDF. CDR3 nucleotides: TGTGCCAGCAGTTACTCCAAGAGAGGCTCTGGGCTGGACTTC.